These 3 T cell receptor beta chains were all obtained from the same sample, sequenced in a study of metastatic and nonmetastatic thyroid tumors (dated by TCRdb to 2018 to 2021). Preparation of the library involved PCR. Sequenced using an Illumina HiSeq 4000. The public sequencing data were trimmed at Q25 with fastp and processed into clonotypes with MiXCR by TCRdb, which kept only in-frame beta chains. For this sample there are fewer than 25,000 clones; about 18% appear just once. The top ten clones comprise roughly 21% of the sample. Before undergoing thyroid surgery, none of the patients had been given any kind of treatment. The sequenced material came from blood. The origin of the receptors is a male donor with papillary thyroid cancer or a benign thyroid nodule (not recorded which). Some clones in this sample may be carry-over from other donors' samples.

This clone was recorded many times. The chain employs TRBV7-9 and TRBJ2-6; D perhaps matches TRBD2 (6 bases). Between the trimmed V and J ends, which lost 11 bases and 2 bases, there was a span of 13 bases. The CDR3 is 14 amino acids. Germline assignment: CDR1 SEHNR and CDR2 FQNEAQ (reference sequence). CDR3 DNA: TGTGCCCTCCCGCCGGGGGCTGGGGCCAACGTCCTGACTTTC. This codes for CALPPGAGANVLTF.

This clone was seen more than once but under ten times. This chain connects TRBV24-1 to TRBJ2-7, with TRBD2 as a possible D gene (6 bases). The V gene's germline CDR1 is KGHDR and CDR2 SFDVKD. V dropped 3 bases and J dropped 6 bases, with 11 bases sitting between them. The CDR3 runs to 13 residues. This CDR3 is CATSDPGRSEQYF. DNA of the CDR3: TGTGCCACCAGTGATCCAGGGAGGTCCGAGCAGTACTTC.

This clone was seen repeatedly, ten times or more. The chain combines TRBV6-5 with TRBJ2-1, with 10 positions matching TRBD2. Germline-derived CDR1 and CDR2 are MNHEY and SVGAGI. Trimming took 5 bases from V and 5 from J; bases not matched to a gene: 12. The CDR3 covers 17 residues. The CDR3 coding sequence is TGTGCCAGCAGTACTCTAGCGGGAGTATCCCCTCACAATGAGCAGTTCTTC. Amino acids: CASSTLAGVSPHNEQFF.